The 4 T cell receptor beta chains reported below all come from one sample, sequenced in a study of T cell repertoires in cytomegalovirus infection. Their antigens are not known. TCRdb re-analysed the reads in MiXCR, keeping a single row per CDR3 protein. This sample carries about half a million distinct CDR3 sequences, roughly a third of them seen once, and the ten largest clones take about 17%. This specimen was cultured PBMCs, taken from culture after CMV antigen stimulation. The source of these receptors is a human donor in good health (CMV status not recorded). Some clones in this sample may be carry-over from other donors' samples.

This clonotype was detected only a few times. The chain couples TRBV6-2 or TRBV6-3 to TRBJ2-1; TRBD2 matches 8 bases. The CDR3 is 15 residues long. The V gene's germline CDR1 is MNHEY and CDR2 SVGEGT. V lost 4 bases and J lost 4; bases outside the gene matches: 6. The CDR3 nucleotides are TGTGCCAGCAGTTCCCGGGGGGGGCGGTACAATGAGCAGTTCTTC. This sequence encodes CASSSRGGRYNEQFF.

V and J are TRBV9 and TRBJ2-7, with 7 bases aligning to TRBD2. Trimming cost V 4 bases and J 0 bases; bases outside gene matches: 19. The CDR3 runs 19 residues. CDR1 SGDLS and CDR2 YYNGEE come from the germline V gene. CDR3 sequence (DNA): TGTGCCAGCAGCCCCCGAGGAGAAGGTTACGGCGGGAGCTCCTACGAGCAGTACTTC. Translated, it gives CASSPRGEGYGGSSYEQYF.

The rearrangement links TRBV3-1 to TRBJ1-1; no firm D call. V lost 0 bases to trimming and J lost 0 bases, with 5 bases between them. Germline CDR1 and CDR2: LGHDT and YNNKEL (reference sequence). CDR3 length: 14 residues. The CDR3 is CASSQEGVNTEAFF. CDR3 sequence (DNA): TGTGCCAGCAGCCAAGAGGGAGTGAACACTGAAGCTTTCTTT.

The CDR3 is CASSPETNTGELFF. CDR3 DNA: TGTGCCAGCAGTCCCGAGACGAACACCGGGGAGCTGTTTTTT. V usage is TRBV6-5 and J usage is TRBJ2-2; D is ambiguous. Germline assignment: CDR1 MNHEY and CDR2 SVGAGI. V was trimmed by 5 bases and J by 0 bases, leaving 7 bases between them. CDR3 length: 14 amino acids.